This T cell receptor (beta chain) was identified in a study of shared clonotypes between healthy human individuals. The CDR3 extends over 16 amino acids. Trimming removed 4 bases from V and 4 bases from J, with 19 bases in between. Per the germline V gene, CDR1 is MDHEN and CDR2 is SYDVKM. All participating donors were Caucasian adults from Nashville, Tennessee. Authors' methods: Filtering was not the same, since immunoSEQ gave junction-only sequences without quality scores. The protocol was immunoSEQ multiplex PCR, while the TCRdb copy is restricted to in-frame clones and leaves out a portion. That table gives V, J and clone size, and the DNA gave D and trimming. The sample yields some 470,000 clones, 76% seen once.

This chain uses TRBV28 with TRBJ1-1; D uncertain. Source material: PBMCs. This sequence originates from a woman between 40 and 50 years old in good health. Some clones in this sample may be carry-over from other donors' samples. Written as DNA, the CDR3 is TGTGCCAGCAGTTCAGTGTCAGCCGCCGTGGGCACTGAAGCTTTCTTT. Its protein product is CASSSVSAAVGTEAFF. The entire variable domain, with the rest obtained from reference TRBV28 and TRBJ1-1, is as follows: DVKVTQSSRYLVKRTGEKVFLECVQDMDHENMFWYRQDPGLGLRLIYFSYDVKMKEKGDIPEGYSVSREKKERFSLILESASTNQTSMYLCASSSVSAAVGTEAFFGQGTRLTVV.